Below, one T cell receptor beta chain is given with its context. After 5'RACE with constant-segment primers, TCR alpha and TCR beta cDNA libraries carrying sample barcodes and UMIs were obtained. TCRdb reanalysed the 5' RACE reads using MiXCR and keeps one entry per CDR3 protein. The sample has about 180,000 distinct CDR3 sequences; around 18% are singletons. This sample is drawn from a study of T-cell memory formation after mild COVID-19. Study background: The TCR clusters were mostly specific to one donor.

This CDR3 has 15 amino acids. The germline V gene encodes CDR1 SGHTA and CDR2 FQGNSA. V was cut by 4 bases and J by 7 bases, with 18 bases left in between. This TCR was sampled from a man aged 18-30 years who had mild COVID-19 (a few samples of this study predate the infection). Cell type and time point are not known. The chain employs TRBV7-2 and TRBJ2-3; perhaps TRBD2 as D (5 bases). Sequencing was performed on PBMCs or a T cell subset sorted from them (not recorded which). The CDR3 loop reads CASSYNRPGSNTQYF. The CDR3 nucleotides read TGTGCCAGCAGCTACAACCGACCGGGATCCAATACGCAGTATTTT. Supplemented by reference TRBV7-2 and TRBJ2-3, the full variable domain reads GAGVSQSPSNKVTEKGKDVELRCDPISGHTALYWYRQSLGQGLEFLIYFQGNSAPDKSGLPSDRFSAERTGGSVSTLTIQRTQQEDSAVYLCASSYNRPGSNTQYFGPGTRLTVL.